The 7 T cell receptor beta chains below come from one sample, sequenced in a study of T cells in Graves' hyperthyroidism and ophthalmopathy. Authors of the study amplified TCR beta CDR3 regions from RNA transcripts. The HTBI primer set was used in a first-round RT-PCR of the TCR CDR3. TCRdb fed the multiplex PCR reads into MiXCR, producing one record per CDR3 protein. The sample carries 300,000 to 400,000 distinct CDR3 sequences, 14% recorded once. Sequencing was done on a sample of blood. Receptor source: a woman aged 60-75 years with Graves' hyperthyroidism.

The chain couples TRBV5-1 to TRBJ2-1; D is perhaps TRBD2 (5 bases). The CDR3 is 14 amino acids. Trimming shortened V by 1 base and J by 6 bases, and 11 bases separated the two germline ends. CDR1 and CDR2 from the germline V gene are SGHRS and YFSETQ. The CDR3: CASSLPLEVNEQFF. The CDR3 DNA sequence: TGCGCCAGCAGCTTGCCACTAGAAGTCAATGAGCAGTTCTTC.

This clonotype has ten or more counts. The gene calls are TRBV20-1 and TRBJ2-1, with 8 positions matching TRBD2. With V trimmed by 4 bases and J by 4 bases, 12 bases remained unmatched. This CDR3 contains 16 residues. Germline V CDR1 and CDR2: DFQATT, SNEGSKA (reference sequence). CDR3 DNA: TGCAGTGCTATTGTAGAGGCTAGCGGGTTATACAATGAGCAGTTCTTC. This sequence encodes CSAIVEASGLYNEQFF.

The CDR3 sequence: CASSLVGGPMSTDTQYF. The CDR3, as DNA: TGTGCCAGCAGCTTGGTGGGAGGGCCGATGAGCACAGATACGCAGTATTTT. The chain joins TRBV7-2 to TRBJ2-3, with TRBD2 matching over 7 bases. This CDR3 region has 17 residues. Germline V gene lookup returns CDR1 SGHTA and CDR2 FQGNSA. Trimming at V came to 3 bases and at J to 0 bases, leaving 9 bases not matched to a gene.

This clonotype has a count of ten or more. This rearrangement joins TRBV2 to TRBJ2-1; D ambiguous. The CDR3 length is 13 residues. The germline gives CDR1 SNHLY, CDR2 FYNNEI. Trimming took 7 bases from V and 6 from J, leaving 13 bases between them. CDR3 sequence: CASTMESRNEQFF. CDR3 sequence (DNA): TGTGCCAGCACTATGGAGTCCCGCAATGAGCAGTTCTTC.

This clonotype showed up just a few times. The junction departs from germline at one end; a sequencing error may be responsible. V gene TRBV3-1 combines with J gene TRBJ2-1; D remains ambiguous. The V gene's germline CDR1 is LGHDT and CDR2 YNNKEL (reference sequence). This CDR3 is 14 amino acids long. The chain's CDR3 is CASSQDRIAREQFF. CDR3 DNA: TGTGCCAGCAGTCAAGATAGGATAGCCAGGGAGCAGTTCTTC.

This chain uses TRBV3-1 with TRBJ2-1; 13 positions agree with TRBD2. Germline V CDR1 and CDR2: LGHDT, YNNKEL (reference sequence). CDR3 size: 16 residues. V lost 4 bases and J lost 4; bases outside the gene matches: 4. CDR3 protein: CASSPPTSGGYNEQFF. CDR3 coding DNA: TGTGCCAGCAGCCCCCCGACTAGCGGGGGGTACAATGAGCAGTTCTTC.

This clonotype has a count of ten or more. The rearrangement joins TRBV20-1 to TRBJ2-3; 8 bases fit TRBD2. The V gene's germline CDR1 is DFQATT and CDR2 SNEGSKA (reference sequence). V was pared by 0 bases and J by 10 bases, with 6 bases of the junction left unmatched. This CDR3 spans 13 amino acids. This CDR3 is CSAREGGREAQYF. CDR3 nucleotides: TGCAGTGCTAGAGAGGGCGGGCGGGAGGCGCAGTATTTT.